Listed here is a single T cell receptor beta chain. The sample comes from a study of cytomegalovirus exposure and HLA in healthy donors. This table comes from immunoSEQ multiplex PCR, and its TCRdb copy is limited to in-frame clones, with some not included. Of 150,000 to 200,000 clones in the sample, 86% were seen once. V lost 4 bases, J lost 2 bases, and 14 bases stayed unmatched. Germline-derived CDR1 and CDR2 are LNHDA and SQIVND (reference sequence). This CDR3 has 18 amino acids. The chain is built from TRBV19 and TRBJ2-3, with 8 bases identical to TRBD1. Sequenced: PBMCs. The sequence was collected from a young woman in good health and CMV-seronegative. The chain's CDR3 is CASSKQGVSVGLTDTQYF. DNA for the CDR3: TGTGCCAGTAGTAAACAGGGGGTCTCGGTGGGACTCACAGATACGCAGTATTTT.